The rows below give T cell receptor beta chains drawn from one sample of a study of spatial heterogeneity in lung cancer. TCRdb re-called the 5' RACE reads with MiXCR, one entry per CDR3 protein. This sample has under 4,500 distinct CDR3 sequences, with approximately 5.5% found just once. This material consisted of lung tumor tissue, taken at surgery. The receptors shown here come from a female donor with early-stage non-small cell lung cancer. CDR3s include the opening cysteine and the closing phenylalanine or tryptophan.

j_gene,len,v_gene,CDR3aa
TRBJ1-1,17,TRBV21-1,CASSKALTGGGNSEAFF
TRBJ2-5,15,TRBV11-3,CASSFQYRSQETQYF
TRBJ2-3,15,TRBV7-2,CASRSRQGLGDTQYF
TRBJ1-1,13,TRBV20-1,CSARGFRDTEAFF
TRBJ1-3,15,TRBV9,CASSSLGGSGNTIYF
TRBJ2-5,14,TRBV19,CASSMTGSLETQYF
TRBJ1-1,14,TRBV7-3,CASSLGHPNTEAFF
TRBJ2-1,12,TRBV20-1,CSASGSYNEQFF
TRBJ2-1,15,TRBV5-4,CASSFGREGYNEQFF
TRBJ1-3,18,TRBV7-6,CASSKTKTGSSSGNTIYF
TRBJ2-1,17,TRBV28,CASSSTGTSGSYNEQFF
TRBJ2-1,16,TRBV18,CASSPPSGRVNNEQFF
TRBJ2-7,15,TRBV5-8,CASSLRGLPDYEQYF
TRBJ1-6,14,TRBV5-1,CASSYGTGITPLHF
TRBJ2-2,17,TRBV28,CASSYHLAGGNTGELFF
TRBJ2-4,15,TRBV11-3,CASSFRALAKNIQYF
TRBJ2-5,14,TRBV27,CASSGSGVQETQYF
TRBJ2-1,16,TRBV6-6,CASSYPGTTSYNEQFF
TRBJ2-3,14,TRBV28,CASSARTRQDTQYF
TRBJ2-7,13,TRBV28,CASGPGSSYEQYF
TRBJ2-3,18,TRBV7-2,CASSSRLAGGASTDTQYF
TRBJ1-1,11,TRBV20-1,CSAFRATEAFF
TRBJ2-3,14,TRBV11-2,CASSFSGNTDTQYF
TRBJ1-5,15,TRBV20-1,CSAKGGLGVNQPQHF
TRBJ2-1,13,TRBV30,CACGLAGGTEQFF
TRBJ1-1,17,TRBV11-2,CASSPRDRGLVNTEAFF
TRBJ2-1,16,TRBV4-1,CASSQDRDRFTNEQFF
TRBJ2-5,18,TRBV2,CASSALFSGQPDQETQYF
TRBJ2-3,17,TRBV7-2,CASSLASSGRMVDTQYF
TRBJ1-5,14,TRBV19,CASSISAGYQPQHF
TRBJ2-3,16,TRBV7-3,CASSLLDRSSTDTQYF
TRBJ2-3,15,TRBV28,CASSLNSGSTDTQYF
TRBJ1-5,13,TRBV30,CAWSVAGNQPQHF
TRBJ1-1,13,TRBV7-3,CASSFSGNTEAFF
TRBJ1-2,13,TRBV30,CAWDFGGIYGYTF
TRBJ2-2,15,TRBV6-1,CASRVDRGVTGELFF
TRBJ1-4,14,TRBV20-1,CRAGLGGGGEKLFF
TRBJ1-5,14,TRBV30,CAWSRGSGNQPQHF
TRBJ2-5,13,TRBV18,CASSPGGGETQYF
TRBJ2-1,12,TRBV10-3,CAISESRDEQFF
TRBJ2-1,15,TRBV27,CASSGHTAFVDEQFF
TRBJ2-3,18,TRBV11-3,CASSFRGGGIFNTDTQYF
TRBJ1-1,13,TRBV6-2/TRBV6-3,CASSWDRNTEAFF
TRBJ1-2,14,TRBV5-4,CASSLGGTALGYTF
TRBJ2-7,14,TRBV19,CASSASGSFHEQYF
TRBJ2-1,16,TRBV29-1,CSVEGLAGGPRNEQFF